The clone carrying this TCR beta chain occurred many times. The antigen is unknown. In making diagnoses, clinical symptoms, serum thyroxine and TRAb, thyroid ultrasound and orbital computed tomography were all used. The data were obtained in a study of T cells in Graves' hyperthyroidism and ophthalmopathy. Findings and limits, study-wide: Appearing also in blood were most of the thyroid clonotypes expanded above 0.001.

The investigators amplified TCR beta CDR3 regions from RNA transcripts. The HTBI set primed first-round TCR CDR3 RT-PCR. TCRdb fed the multiplex PCR reads into MiXCR, producing one record per CDR3 protein. The sample contains 550,000 to 700,000 distinct CDR3 sequences, about half of which appear only once. Trimming left V 0 bases short and J 2 bases short, with 15 bases between. The V gene's germline CDR1 is SGHRS and CDR2 YFSETQ. The CDR3 is made up of 16 amino acids. The receptor was derived from an adult woman with Graves' disease, either hyperthyroidism or ophthalmopathy (not recorded which). This chain links TRBV5-1 with TRBJ2-7; D gene ambiguous. Sample: peripheral blood or thyroid tissue (not recorded which). The CDR3 bases are TGCGCCAGCAGCTTGGTCCCCCAGGTGAAGACCTACGAGCAGTACTTC. Protein product: CASSLVPQVKTYEQYF. Full variable domain (rest looked up from reference TRBV5-1 and TRBJ2-7): KAGVTQTPRYLIKTRGQQVTLSCSPISGHRSVSWYQQTPGQGLQFLFEYFSETQRNKGNFPGRFSGRQFSNSRSEMNVSTLELGDSALYLCASSLVPQVKTYEQYFGPGTRLTVT.